These 26 T cell receptor beta chains share one sample of origin, sequenced in a study of blood T cell repertoires in COVID-19. Generated by immunoSEQ multiplex PCR, the TCRdb table keeps only in-frame clones and is missing some. This sample has 70,000 to 90,000 clones, with roughly 85% found just once. The sample comprised peripheral blood. The origin of the receptors is a man aged 50 to 59 with COVID-19, enrolled during active disease.

The J gene is TRBJ2-3, the V gene TRBV27; D perhaps matches TRBD2 (7 bases). The CDR3 has 17 residues. Germline values: CDR1 MNHEY, CDR2 SMNVEV (reference sequence). The V gene lost 0 bases and the J gene lost 4 bases, with 17 bases spanning the gap. CDR3 in DNA: TGTGCCAGCAGTTTATCGAACTGGGGGGGCCAAGCAGATACGCAGTATTTT. As protein: CASSLSNWGGQADTQYF.

Written as DNA, the CDR3 is TGTGCCAGCAGTTACCAAACAGGGATAGCCACTGAAGCTTTCTTT. It specifies CASSYQTGIATEAFF. The chain carries TRBV6-5 and TRBJ1-1, with D maybe TRBD1 (6 bases). The CDR3 runs to 15 residues. Per the germline V gene, CDR1 is MNHEY and CDR2 is SVGAGI. V lost 2 bases and J 4 bases, leaving 14 bases between the germline ends.

The V gene is TRBV25-1, the J gene TRBJ1-1; 7 positions match TRBD1. Losses at the gene ends were 4 bases for V and 5 bases for J; bases not matched to a gene: 13. Germline CDR1 is MGHDK and CDR2 is SYGVNS. This CDR3 contains 16 residues. The CDR3 coding sequence is TGTGCCAGCAGTGCTACGACAGGGTCCTCAGAGACTGAAGCTTTCTTT. Translating it yields CASSATTGSSETEAFF.

This clone has just a few counts. The chain combines TRBV3-1 (or the pseudogene TRBV3-2) with TRBJ1-2, with 7 bases aligning to TRBD1. CDR3 length: 15 residues. Germline trimming cut 1 base from V and 7 bases from J; bases unmatched to any gene: 9. Looked up from germline, CDR1 is LGHDT and CDR2 is YNNKEL (reference sequence). For the CDR3, the DNA is TGTGCCAGCAGCCAAGTAGCGACAGGGACCCTTGGCTACACCTTC. Amino acid sequence: CASSQVATGTLGYTF.

The chain couples TRBV2 to TRBJ1-5; 12 nucleotides agree with TRBD1. The germline CDR1 and CDR2 sequences are SNHLY and FYNNEI. This CDR3 is 15 amino acids long. The trim removed 7 bases at V and 8 bases at J, leaving 9 bases unmatched. Written as DNA, the CDR3 is TGTGCCAGCAATTCCGGGACAGGGGGCAGGGAGCCCCAGCATTTT. It codes for CASNSGTGGREPQHF.

The rearrangement joins TRBV6-2 or TRBV6-3 to TRBJ1-5; 7 bases fit TRBD1. Germline CDR1 reads MNHEY; CDR2 reads SVGEGT. With 5 bases clipped from V and 6 bases from J, the junction kept 7 bases outside the gene matches. The length of the CDR3 is 14 residues. This CDR3 reads CASSGDRVSQPQHF. CDR3 sequence (DNA): TGTGCCAGCAGTGGGGACAGAGTTAGTCAGCCCCAGCATTTT.

As DNA, the CDR3 is TGTGCCAGCAGCCCAGATGGCGGGGGGGCCGACGAGCAGTACTTC. This codes for CASSPDGGGADEQYF. The rearrangement uses TRBV7-2 and TRBJ2-7, with TRBD2 matching 9 bases. The V segment lost 5 bases and the J segment 5 bases; nucleotides outside the gene matches: 10. Germline CDR1 and CDR2: SGHTA and FQGNSA. The CDR3 sequence is 15 residues long.

A word on this clone: The same CDR3 can be traced to other DNA sequences in this sample. This chain joins TRBV10-3 and TRBJ2-7; 14 bases map to TRBD2. The CDR3 is 13 residues long. With V trimmed by 9 bases and J by 3 bases, 1 base remained unmatched. Germline V lookup: CDR1 ENHRY, CDR2 SYGVKD. The CDR3 spells CAIGTSGSYEQYF. The CDR3 DNA follows: TGTGCCATTGGGACTAGCGGGAGCTACGAGCAGTACTTC.

This sequence joins TRBV19 and TRBJ2-7; no clear D gene. This CDR3 is 13 amino acids long. CDR1 is LNHDA and CDR2 is SQIVND in the germline V gene (reference sequence). V lost 11 bases and J 2 bases, leaving 16 bases between the germline ends. In nucleotides, the CDR3 is TGTGCCGTAGGCGGTAGGCTTACCTACGAGCAGTACTTC. Protein: CAVGGRLTYEQYF.

V and J are TRBV11-1 and TRBJ2-1; D unclear. CDR1 and CDR2 (germline): SGHAT, FQDESV (reference sequence). This CDR3 region has 13 residues. The ends were cut back, 5 bases at V and 7 bases at J, with 12 bases in the middle. CDR3 sequence (DNA): TGTGCCAGCAGCGCAGCCCGGAGAAATGAGCAGTTCTTC. As protein: CASSAARRNEQFF.

This clone showed up just once. The rearrangement uses TRBV2 and TRBJ2-1, with a tentative D call TRBD1 (8 bases). The CDR3 length is 14 residues. Germline CDR1 is SNHLY and CDR2 is FYNNEI. The V end lost 6 bases, the J end lost 9 bases, and 18 bases lay between the germline ends. CDR3 sequence (DNA): TGTGCCAGCAGGAAACAGGGGGGAGGGGGTGAGCAGTTCTTC. Encoded protein: CASRKQGGGGEQFF.

The chain employs TRBV28 and TRBJ2-5; a weak D match, TRBD2 (6 bases). Germline CDR1 and CDR2: MDHEN and SYDVKM. V shed 7 bases and J shed 2 bases, with 23 bases lying between them. The CDR3 is 17 residues long. CDR3 coding DNA: TGTGCCAGCAACCCGAGAGGCATAGCGGCCTCGCAAGAGACCCAGTACTTC. Amino acid sequence: CASNPRGIAASQETQYF. Combining the CDR3 with reference TRBV28 and TRBJ2-5 gives the whole variable domain DVKVTQSSRYLVKRTGEKVFLECVQDMDHENMFWYRQDPGLGLRLIYFSYDVKMKEKGDIPEGYSVSREKKERFSLILESASTNQTSMYLCASNPRGIAASQETQYFGPGTRLLVL.

This sequence joins TRBV21-1 and TRBJ2-7; no check of the table's D call, TRBD2, against the DNA was made. TRBV21-1 is a listed pseudogene. The CDR3 has 18 residues. CDR3 bases: TGTGCCAGCAGCAAAAGGCCCTCTGGACTAGCGAGTTCGGACGAGCAGTACTTC. Its protein product is CASSKRPSGLASSDEQYF.

The V gene is TRBV5-1, the J gene TRBJ1-2, with D tentatively TRBD1 (6 bases). The V end was cut by 5 bases, the J end by 4 bases, with 18 bases between. This CDR3 spans 15 amino acids. Germline V lookup: CDR1 SGHRS, CDR2 YFSETQ. CDR3 sequence reads: CASRREGVSAYGYTF. The CDR3, as DNA: TGCGCCAGCAGGCGTGAGGGGGTTTCGGCCTATGGCTACACCTTC. The full variable domain, with the rest looked up from reference TRBV5-1 and TRBJ1-2, is KAGVTQTPRYLIKTRGQQVTLSCSPISGHRSVSWYQQTPGQGLQFLFEYFSETQRNKGNFPGRFSGRQFSNSRSEMNVSTLELGDSALYLCASRREGVSAYGYTFGSGTRLTVV.

CDR3 amino acids: CASSQETRESEQYF. In DNA, the CDR3 is TGTGCCAGCAGCCAAGAAACCCGGGAGAGCGAGCAGTACTTC. The chain has TRBV3-1 (or the pseudogene TRBV3-2) and TRBJ2-7, with D possibly being TRBD2 (6 bases). V was trimmed by 0 bases and J by 6 bases, leaving 12 bases between them. Germline CDR1 LGHDT, CDR2 YNNKEL (reference sequence). The CDR3 is 14 residues long.

The V call is TRBV6-5, the J call TRBJ1-2; D is unresolved. Trimming left V 11 bases short and J 8 bases short, with 21 bases between. Germline assignment: CDR1 MNHEY and CDR2 SVGAGI. The CDR3 spans 13 residues. CDR3 in amino acids: CAGSRGPPEGYTF. The DNA for the CDR3 is TGTGCCGGATCTCGAGGGCCCCCAGAGGGCTACACCTTC.

The chain joins TRBV6-4 to TRBJ1-1, with 7 nucleotides matching TRBD1. From germline, CDR1 is MRHNA and CDR2 SNTAGT. After removal of 4 bases from V and 1 base from J, the junction contained 6 bases not matched to a gene. The CDR3 spans 15 residues. The CDR3 region is CASSVTGDPNTEAFF. CDR3 nucleotides: TGTGCCAGCAGTGTTACAGGGGACCCGAACACTGAAGCTTTCTTT.

J is TRBJ2-2 and V is TRBV5-1; 11 bases are a match to TRBD2. This CDR3 has 15 residues. V gave up 0 bases and J gave up 5 bases; unmatched junction bases: 0. In germline, CDR1 is SGHRS, CDR2 YFSETQ. The CDR3 sequence is CASSLGLAGTGELFF. The DNA of the CDR3 is TGCGCCAGCAGCTTGGGACTAGCGGGGACCGGGGAGCTGTTTTTT.

The chain is built from TRBV5-1 and TRBJ2-1, with 14 bases matching TRBD2. The germline V gene encodes CDR1 SGHRS and CDR2 YFSETQ. Trimming took 5 bases from V and 0 from J; bases not matched to a gene: 1. This CDR3 has 16 residues. The CDR3 loop reads CASRGTSGSSYNEQFF. The CDR3 bases are TGCGCCAGCAGAGGGACTAGCGGGAGCTCCTACAATGAGCAGTTCTTC.

The chain carries TRBV7-9 and TRBJ2-1; 10 nucleotides agree with TRBD1. The CDR3 contains 14 residues. Germline V gene sequence: CDR1 SEHNR, CDR2 FQNEAQ (reference sequence). Trimming took 6 bases from V and 5 from J; bases not matched to a gene: 4. For the CDR3, the DNA is TGTGCCAGCAGACGACAGGGGGCGAACAATGAGCAGTTCTTC. Its translation: CASRRQGANNEQFF.

V and J are TRBV29-1 and TRBJ1-5, with D possibly matching TRBD1 (6 bases). Germline values: CDR1 SQVTM, CDR2 ANQGSEA. Trimming stripped 4 bases from V and 3 bases from J, with 13 bases between. This CDR3 has 14 residues. CDR3 region: CSVGSGATNQPQHF. CDR3 nucleotide sequence: TGCAGCGTTGGATCAGGGGCGACCAATCAGCCCCAGCATTTT.

In this sample, this clone turned up a few times. The V and J genes are TRBV6-5 and TRBJ1-1; 7 bases map to TRBD1. V was clipped by 2 bases and J by 4 bases; unmatched bases: 7. The germline V gene has CDR1 MNHEY and CDR2 SVGAGI. The CDR3 sequence is 15 residues long. The CDR3 DNA follows: TGTGCCAGCAGTTACATCCCTCAGGGGGGCACTGAAGCTTTCTTT. This sequence encodes CASSYIPQGGTEAFF.

This sequence joins TRBV11-2 and TRBJ2-1, with TRBD2 matching 7 bases. The CDR3 length is 14 residues. V trimming: 5 bases; J trimming: 5 bases; junction bases outside the gene matches: 6. Germline CDR1 and CDR2: SGHAT and FQNNGV. CDR3: CASSLGTTNNEQFF. The CDR3 nucleotides read TGTGCCAGCAGCCTTGGGACTACGAACAATGAGCAGTTCTTC.

This clone has a single count. The V and J genes are TRBV20-1 and TRBJ2-3, with TRBD2 matching over 13 bases. CDR3 length: 15 residues. The junction had 2 bases not matched to a gene; V was cut back by 3 bases and J by 2 bases. CDR1 DFQATT and CDR2 SNEGSKA come from the germline V gene (reference sequence). CDR3 in amino acids: CSASGTSGTTDTQYF. In nucleotides, the CDR3 is TGCAGTGCTAGTGGGACTAGCGGGACCACAGATACGCAGTATTTT.

This sequence joins TRBV30 and TRBJ2-1, with D maybe TRBD2 (6 bases). There are 13 residues in the CDR3. V was trimmed by 1 base and J by 4 bases, leaving 8 bases between them. Per germline, CDR1 GTSNPN and CDR2 SVGIG (reference sequence). CDR3 protein: CAWSAGLYNEQFF. CDR3 bases: TGTGCCTGGAGTGCGGGACTTTACAATGAGCAGTTCTTC.

This chain connects TRBV28 to TRBJ2-5, with a possible D match to TRBD1 (6 bases). This CDR3 region has 14 residues. The V gene's germline CDR1 is MDHEN and CDR2 SYDVKM. The ends were cut back, 3 bases at V and 4 bases at J, with 12 bases in the middle. CDR3 nucleotide sequence: TGTGCCAGCAGTTTTGCGCAGGGGTCAGAGACCCAGTACTTC. This translates into CASSFAQGSETQYF.